The entry that follows covers one T cell receptor beta chain sequence. Only a few counts were recorded for this clonotype. Its antigen remains unidentified. No base quality values were provided; no much bigger clone lies one nucleotide off. Reading from cysteine to phenylalanine, the CDR3 counts 16 amino acids. The read is trimmed to its CDR3 DNA, 48 bases read in frame from base 1. CDR1 and CDR2 (MNHEY, SVGEGT) derive from the germline V gene. Trimming leaves V shorter by 1 base and J shorter by 7 bases, with the junction holding 8 bases beyond the gene matches. This specimen's time point label, interpreted: around 42 days after influenza vaccine administration. The data derive from a study of response to subunit inactivated influenza vaccine listed by TCRdb under 2018. Broadly, across the study: To follow how T cells responded to a trivalent subunit inactivated influenza vaccine, the researchers relied on deep quantitative profiling of the T cell receptor repertoire.

Libraries came from RT-PCR. TCRdb names Illumina HiSeq 2500 as the instrument used. Through fastp at Q25 and MiXCR, TCRdb rebuilt clones from the public reads, retaining in-frame beta chains. Each record represents a unique CDR3 protein, reported with the most common genes and DNA among its rows. The sample yields some 480,000 distinct CDR3 sequences; approximately 9.9% were counted once. Clones ranked in the top ten supply about 12% of the sample. What the work shows at the level of the full study, not this receptor alone: According to the authors, only a limited number of new T cells may be recruited by each seasonal influenza vaccination.

The rearranged chain carries TRBV6-2 or TRBV6-3 and TRBJ2-1, with TRBD2 identical over 9 junction bases. This receptor was identified in a man aged 45-65 years who received an inactivated influenza vaccine. Donor details come from another sample of the same person, matched by shared clones. The sequences come from PBMCs from blood, collected about 6 weeks after vaccination. The base sequence is TGTGCCAGCAGTTACTTGAGACTAGCGGTTGTAAATGAGCAGTTCTTC. It codes for CASSYLRLAVVNEQFF.